The next 9 T cell receptor beta chains were all read from a single sample in a study of blood T cell repertoires in COVID-19. Clones were read by immunoSEQ multiplex PCR, and TCRdb kept only the in-frame ones, dropping some. The sample holds about 160,000 clones; roughly four fifths are singletons and the top ten take roughly 11%. What was sequenced was peripheral blood. These receptors originate from a man aged 60 to 69 with active or convalescent COVID-19.

The rearrangement joins TRBV5-1 to TRBJ1-6; D is ambiguous. Germline V lookup: CDR1 SGHRS, CDR2 YFSETQ. The CDR3 runs to 14 residues. V lost 0 bases and J lost 7, with 8 bases in between. The CDR3 DNA reads TGCGCCAGCAGCTTGGACACGGGGAATTCACCCCTCCACTTT. This codes for CASSLDTGNSPLHF. Variable domain in full (rest from reference TRBV5-1 and TRBJ1-6): KAGVTQTPRYLIKTRGQQVTLSCSPISGHRSVSWYQQTPGQGLQFLFEYFSETQRNKGNFPGRFSGRQFSNSRSEMNVSTLELGDSALYLCASSLDTGNSPLHFGNGTRLTVT.

The chain is built from TRBV16 and TRBJ1-3; D perhaps matches TRBD1 (6 bases). The CDR3 loop spans 16 amino acids. Deletions cut 1 base from V and 0 bases from J, with 10 bases between. Germline lookup yields CDR1 KGHSY and CDR2 FQNENV. The CDR3 DNA sequence: TGTGCCAGCAGCCAATACACAGGGCTCTCTGGAAACACCATATATTTT. It yields the protein CASSQYTGLSGNTIYF.

V is TRBV3-1 (or the pseudogene TRBV3-2) and J is TRBJ1-2, with 7 bases identical to TRBD1. The CDR3 has 13 residues. Trimming took 8 bases from V and 4 from J; bases not matched to a gene: 7. CDR1 is LGHDT and CDR2 is YNNKEL in the germline V gene (reference sequence). The CDR3, as DNA: TGTGCCAGCGGGGACAGTCGATTCTATGGCTACACCTTC. Translation: CASGDSRFYGYTF.

This chain joins TRBV6-6 and TRBJ2-3; possibly TRBD2 for D (6 bases). The CDR3 is 15 amino acids. Trimming took off 7 bases at V and 0 bases at J, with 14 bases between the two ends. Germline V gives CDR1 MNHNY, CDR2 SVGAGI (reference sequence). CDR3 bases: TGTGCCAGCACGTTTCGGGAGTCTAGCACAGATACGCAGTATTTT. Its translation is CASTFRESSTDTQYF.

The rearrangement joins TRBV3-1 (or the pseudogene TRBV3-2) to TRBJ1-6, with 8 bases identical to TRBD1. V shed 4 bases and J 7 bases; nucleotides not matched to a gene: 6. The CDR3 extends over 15 amino acids. Looked up from germline, CDR1 is LGHDT and CDR2 is YNNKEL (reference sequence). CDR3 protein: CASSPRDRRNSPLHF. As DNA, the CDR3 is TGTGCCAGCAGCCCCCGGGACAGGAGAAATTCACCCCTCCACTTT.

The DNA of the CDR3 is TGTGCCAGCAGCTTAGCGGGGGGGGACACCTACAATGAGCAGTTCTTC. It translates to CASSLAGGDTYNEQFF. This sequence joins TRBV7-9 and TRBJ2-1, with D possibly matching TRBD2 (7 bases). The V and J ends lost 0 bases and 2 bases respectively, with 11 bases between them. Germline V gene data show CDR1 as SEHNR and CDR2 as FQNEAQ (reference sequence). There are 16 residues in the CDR3.

This clone was observed a few times. The J gene is TRBJ2-3, the V gene TRBV6-5; a weak D match, TRBD1 (6 bases). From germline, CDR1 is MNHEY and CDR2 SVGAGI. Deletions cut 6 bases from V and 2 bases from J, with 12 bases between. The CDR3 covers 14 residues. The CDR3 protein is CASRTTGSTDTQYF. In DNA, the CDR3 is TGTGCCAGCAGGACCACAGGGTCCACAGATACGCAGTATTTT.

The gene calls are TRBV19 and TRBJ1-5; 7 positions match TRBD1. Germline CDR1 and CDR2: LNHDA and SQIVND (reference sequence). This CDR3 region has 15 residues. Trimming cost V 4 bases and J 3 bases; bases outside gene matches: 6. CDR3: CASSTDRAVNQPQHF. CDR3 DNA sequence: TGTGCCAGTAGTACCGACAGGGCGGTCAATCAGCCCCAGCATTTT.

The chain carries TRBV3-1 (or the pseudogene TRBV3-2) and TRBJ2-5, with 8 nucleotides matching TRBD2. There are 18 residues in the CDR3. Per the germline V gene, CDR1 is LGHDT and CDR2 is YNNKEL (reference sequence). V dropped 0 bases and J dropped 0; count of bases not matched to a gene: 9. The CDR3 DNA is TGTGCCAGCAGCCAAGATGGGTCGGCTAGCGGGTACCAAGAGACCCAGTACTTC. Translated, it gives CASSQDGSASGYQETQYF.